This TCR beta chain was documented in a study of blood T cells in healthy people across ages. Points from the study as a whole: Whereas aged donors had fewer naive CD4+ cells, long-lived donors had more of them and higher diversity. TCR beta diversity, measured per million T cells, fell in a roughly linear way with age.

Primed by a sample-barcoded 5' primer and a J-beta primer mix, a second PCR proceeded for about 7 to 11 cycles. TCRdb processed the 5' RACE reads anew with MiXCR; each CDR3 protein has one entry. The data contain approximately 800,000 distinct CDR3 sequences, about 55% of them seen just once; the ten biggest clones take up roughly 40%. The germline V gene has CDR1 SGHAT and CDR2 FQNNGV. There are 15 residues in the CDR3. V was shortened by 5 bases and J by 0 bases, with 13 bases between the two germline ends. Peripheral blood was drawn, about 9.1 milliliters per donor. This clonotype occurred a few times. The antigen is unknown.

This TCR derives from a man aged 80 or over in good health. Sequencing was carried out using blood. The chain has TRBV11-2 and TRBJ2-5; D call uncertain. The CDR3 here is CASSLGSQYQETQYF. The CDR3 DNA reads as TGTGCCAGCAGCCTAGGTTCCCAGTACCAAGAGACCCAGTACTTC.